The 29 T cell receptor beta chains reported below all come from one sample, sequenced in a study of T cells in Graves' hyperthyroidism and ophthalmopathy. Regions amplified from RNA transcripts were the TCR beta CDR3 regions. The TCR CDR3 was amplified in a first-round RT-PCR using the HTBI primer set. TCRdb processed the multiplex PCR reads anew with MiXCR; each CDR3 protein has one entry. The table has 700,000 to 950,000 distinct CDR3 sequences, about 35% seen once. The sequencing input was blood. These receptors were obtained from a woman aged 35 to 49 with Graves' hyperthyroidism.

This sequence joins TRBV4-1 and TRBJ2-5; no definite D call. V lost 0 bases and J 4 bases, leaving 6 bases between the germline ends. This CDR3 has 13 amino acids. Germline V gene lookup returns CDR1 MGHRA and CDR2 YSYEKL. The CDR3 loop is CASSQEGRETQYF. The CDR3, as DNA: TGCGCCAGCAGCCAAGAAGGCAGAGAGACCCAGTACTTC.

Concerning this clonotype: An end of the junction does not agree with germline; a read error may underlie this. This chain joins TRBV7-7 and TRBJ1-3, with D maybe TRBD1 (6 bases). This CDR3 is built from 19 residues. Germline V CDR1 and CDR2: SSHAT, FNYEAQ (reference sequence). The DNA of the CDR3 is TGTGCTAGCAGCCCCGGGGGCCCCGGCCTCACAGGGTCCGGAAACACCATATATTTT. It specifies CASSPGGPGLTGSGNTIYF.

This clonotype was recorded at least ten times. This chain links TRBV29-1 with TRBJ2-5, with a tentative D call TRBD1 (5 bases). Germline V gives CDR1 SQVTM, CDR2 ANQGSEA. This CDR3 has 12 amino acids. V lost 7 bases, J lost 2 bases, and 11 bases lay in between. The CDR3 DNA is TGCAGCGCTGACAGAGCACAAGAGACCCAGTACTTC. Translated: CSADRAQETQYF.

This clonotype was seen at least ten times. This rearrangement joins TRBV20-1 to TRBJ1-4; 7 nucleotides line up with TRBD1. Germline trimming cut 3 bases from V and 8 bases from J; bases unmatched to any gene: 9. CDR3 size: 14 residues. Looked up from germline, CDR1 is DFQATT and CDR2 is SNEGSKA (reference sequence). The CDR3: CSASLTGWGEKLFF. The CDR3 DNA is TGCAGTGCTAGCCTGACAGGGTGGGGCGAAAAACTGTTTTTT.

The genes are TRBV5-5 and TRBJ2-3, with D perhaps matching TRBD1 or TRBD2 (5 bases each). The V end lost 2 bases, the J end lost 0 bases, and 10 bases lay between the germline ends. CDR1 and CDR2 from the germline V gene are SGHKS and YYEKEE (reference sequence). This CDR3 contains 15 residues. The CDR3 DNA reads TGTGCCAGCAGCTTTCCGGGGCCGAGCACAGATACGCAGTATTTT. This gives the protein CASSFPGPSTDTQYF.

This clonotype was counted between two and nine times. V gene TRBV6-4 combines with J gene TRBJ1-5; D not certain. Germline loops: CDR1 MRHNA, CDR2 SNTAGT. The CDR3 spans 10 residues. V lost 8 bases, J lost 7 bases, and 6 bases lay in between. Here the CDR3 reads CASGWQPQHF. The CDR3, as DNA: TGTGCCAGCGGTTGGCAGCCCCAGCATTTT.

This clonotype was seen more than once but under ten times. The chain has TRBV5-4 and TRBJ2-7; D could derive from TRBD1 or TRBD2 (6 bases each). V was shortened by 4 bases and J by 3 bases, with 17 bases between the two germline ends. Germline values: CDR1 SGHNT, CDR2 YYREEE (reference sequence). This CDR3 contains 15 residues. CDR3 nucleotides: TGTGCCAGCAGCCACCCGGCGAGGGGGGTCTACGAGCAGTACTTC. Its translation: CASSHPARGVYEQYF.

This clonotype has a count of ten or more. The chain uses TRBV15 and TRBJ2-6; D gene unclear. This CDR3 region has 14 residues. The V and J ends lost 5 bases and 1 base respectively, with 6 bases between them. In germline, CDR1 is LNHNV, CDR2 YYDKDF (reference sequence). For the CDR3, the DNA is TGTGCCACCAGCTTTCCATCTGGGGCCAACGTCCTGACTTTC. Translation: CATSFPSGANVLTF.

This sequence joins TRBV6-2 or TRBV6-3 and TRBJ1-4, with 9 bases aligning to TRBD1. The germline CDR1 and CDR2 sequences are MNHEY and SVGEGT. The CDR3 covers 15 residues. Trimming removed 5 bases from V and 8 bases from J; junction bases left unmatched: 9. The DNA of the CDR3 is TGTGCCAGCAGTGCCGCCGGGACAGGGCCGGAAAAACTGTTTTTT. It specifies CASSAAGTGPEKLFF.

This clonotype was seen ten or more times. The chain's CDR3 is CSAGGVSAYEQYF. Written as DNA, the CDR3 is TGCAGTGCTGGAGGGGTGTCAGCCTACGAGCAGTACTTC. The chain couples TRBV20-1 to TRBJ2-7, with D possibly being TRBD2 (6 bases). The CDR3 contains 13 residues. V lost 5 bases to trimming and J lost 2 bases, with 13 bases between them. Germline V gene sequence: CDR1 DFQATT, CDR2 SNEGSKA (reference sequence).

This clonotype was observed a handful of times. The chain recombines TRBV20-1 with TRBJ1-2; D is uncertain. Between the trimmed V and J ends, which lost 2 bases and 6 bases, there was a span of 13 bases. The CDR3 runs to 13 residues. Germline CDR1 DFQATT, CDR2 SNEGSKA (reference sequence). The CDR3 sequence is CSARNPGLNGYTF. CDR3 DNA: TGCAGTGCTAGAAATCCGGGGTTGAATGGCTACACCTTC.

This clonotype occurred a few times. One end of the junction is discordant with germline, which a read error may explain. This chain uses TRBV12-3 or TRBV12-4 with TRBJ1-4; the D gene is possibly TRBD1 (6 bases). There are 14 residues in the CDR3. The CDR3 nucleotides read TGTGCCAGCAGTGATTCAGGGGTTAATGAAAAACTGTCTTTT. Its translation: CASSDSGVNEKLSF.

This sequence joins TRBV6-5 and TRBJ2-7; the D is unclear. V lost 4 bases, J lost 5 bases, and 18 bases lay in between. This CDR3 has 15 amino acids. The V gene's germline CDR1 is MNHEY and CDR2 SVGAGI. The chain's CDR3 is CASSSHDTTVNEQYF. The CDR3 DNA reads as TGTGCCAGCAGTTCTCATGACACCACCGTTAACGAGCAGTACTTC.

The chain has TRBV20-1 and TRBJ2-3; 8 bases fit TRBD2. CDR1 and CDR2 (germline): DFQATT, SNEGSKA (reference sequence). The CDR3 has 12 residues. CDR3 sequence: CGGRRGADTQYF. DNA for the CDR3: TGCGGGGGGAGGCGGGGGGCAGATACGCAGTATTTT.

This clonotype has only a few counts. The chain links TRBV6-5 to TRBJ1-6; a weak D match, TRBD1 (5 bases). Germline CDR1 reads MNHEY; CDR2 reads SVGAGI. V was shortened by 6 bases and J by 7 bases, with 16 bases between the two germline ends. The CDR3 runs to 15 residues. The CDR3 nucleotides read TGTGCCAGCAGCCTTGGCGCAGGGAACAATTCACCCCTCCACTTT. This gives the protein CASSLGAGNNSPLHF.

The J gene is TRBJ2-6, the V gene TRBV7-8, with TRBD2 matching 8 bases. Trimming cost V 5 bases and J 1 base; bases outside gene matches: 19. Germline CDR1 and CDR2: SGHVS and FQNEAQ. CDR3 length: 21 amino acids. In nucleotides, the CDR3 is TGTGCCAGCAGCCAAAGACGGGAGGGTTTGATGGGTCTATCTGGGGCCAACGTCCTGACTTTC. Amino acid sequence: CASSQRREGLMGLSGANVLTF.

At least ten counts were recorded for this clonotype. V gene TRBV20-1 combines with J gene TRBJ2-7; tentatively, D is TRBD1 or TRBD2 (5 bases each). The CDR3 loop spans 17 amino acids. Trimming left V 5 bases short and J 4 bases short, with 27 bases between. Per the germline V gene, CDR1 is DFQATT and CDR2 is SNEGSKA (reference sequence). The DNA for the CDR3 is TGCAGTGCTCCTGACGCTGACGGGACCGTCGTATTTTACGAGCAGTACTTC. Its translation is CSAPDADGTVVFYEQYF.

CDR3 sequence: CASSYSSGRATNEKLFF. The CDR3 DNA is TGTGCCAGCAGTTACTCCAGCGGCAGAGCAACTAATGAAAAACTGTTTTTT. This chain joins TRBV6-1 and TRBJ1-4; D call uncertain. CDR1 is MNHNS and CDR2 is SASEGT in the germline V gene. Trimming removed 5 bases from V and 0 bases from J, with 16 bases in between. The length of the CDR3 is 17 residues.

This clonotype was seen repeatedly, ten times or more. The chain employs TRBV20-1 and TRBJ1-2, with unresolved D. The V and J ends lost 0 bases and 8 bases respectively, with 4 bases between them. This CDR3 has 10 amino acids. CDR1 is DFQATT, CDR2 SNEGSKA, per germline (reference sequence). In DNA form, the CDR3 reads TGCAGTGCTAGAGATGTGGGCTACACCTTC. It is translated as CSARDVGYTF.

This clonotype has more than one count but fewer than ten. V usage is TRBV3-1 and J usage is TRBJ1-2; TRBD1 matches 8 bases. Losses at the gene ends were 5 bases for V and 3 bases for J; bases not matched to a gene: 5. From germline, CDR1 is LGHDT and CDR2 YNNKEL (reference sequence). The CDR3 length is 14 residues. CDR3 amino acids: CASSKTGAHYGYTF. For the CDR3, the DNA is TGTGCCAGCAGCAAGACAGGGGCACACTATGGCTACACCTTC.

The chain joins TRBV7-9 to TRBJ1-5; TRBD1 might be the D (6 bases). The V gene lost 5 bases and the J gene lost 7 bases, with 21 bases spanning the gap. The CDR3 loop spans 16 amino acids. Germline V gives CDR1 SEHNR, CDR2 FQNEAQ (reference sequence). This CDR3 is CASSQDLNRGDQPQHF. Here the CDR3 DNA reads TGTGCCAGCAGCCAAGATCTGAATAGGGGGGACCAGCCCCAGCATTTT.

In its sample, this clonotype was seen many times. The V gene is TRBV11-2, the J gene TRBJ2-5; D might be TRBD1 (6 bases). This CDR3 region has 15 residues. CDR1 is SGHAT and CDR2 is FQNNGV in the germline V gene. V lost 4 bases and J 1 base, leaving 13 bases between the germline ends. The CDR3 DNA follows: TGTGCCAGCAGCTCAACAGGGTTCGGCCAAGAGACCCAGTACTTC. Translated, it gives CASSSTGFGQETQYF.

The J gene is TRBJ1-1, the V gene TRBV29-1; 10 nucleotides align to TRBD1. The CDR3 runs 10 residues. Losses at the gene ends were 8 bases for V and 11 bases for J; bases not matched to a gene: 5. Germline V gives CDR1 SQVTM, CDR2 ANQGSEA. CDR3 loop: CSPGTGVAFF. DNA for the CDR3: TGCAGCCCCGGGACAGGGGTGGCTTTCTTT.

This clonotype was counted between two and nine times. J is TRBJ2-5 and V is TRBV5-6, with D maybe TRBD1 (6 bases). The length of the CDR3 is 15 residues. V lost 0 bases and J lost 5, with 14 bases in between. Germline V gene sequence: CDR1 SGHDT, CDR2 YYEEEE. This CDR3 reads CASSLGQGSQETQYF. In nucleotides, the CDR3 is TGTGCCAGCAGCTTGGGCCAGGGGTCCCAGGAGACCCAGTACTTC.

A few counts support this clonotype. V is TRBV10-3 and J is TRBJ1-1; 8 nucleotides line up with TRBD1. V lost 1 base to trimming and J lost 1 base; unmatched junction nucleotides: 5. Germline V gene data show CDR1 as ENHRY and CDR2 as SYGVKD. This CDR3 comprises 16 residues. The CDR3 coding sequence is TGTGCCATCAGTGAGTTCTCCGGGACAGGGAACACTGAAGCTTTCTTT. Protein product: CAISEFSGTGNTEAFF.

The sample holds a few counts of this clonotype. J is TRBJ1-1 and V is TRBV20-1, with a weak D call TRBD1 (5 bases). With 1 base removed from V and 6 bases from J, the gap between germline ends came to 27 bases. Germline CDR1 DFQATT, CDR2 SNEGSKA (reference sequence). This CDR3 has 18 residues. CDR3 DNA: TGCAGTGCTAGAGTCCACCGGGACGGATATCAACCGAGGGCTGAAGCTTTCTTT. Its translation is CSARVHRDGYQPRAEAFF.

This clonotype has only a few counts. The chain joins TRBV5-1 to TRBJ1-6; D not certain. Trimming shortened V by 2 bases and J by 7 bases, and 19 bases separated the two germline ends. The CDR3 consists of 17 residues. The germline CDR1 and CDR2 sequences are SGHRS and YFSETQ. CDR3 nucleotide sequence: TGCGCCAGCAGCTTTAGGGTCTGGGAAGACCGGAATTCACCCCTCCACTTT. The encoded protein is CASSFRVWEDRNSPLHF.

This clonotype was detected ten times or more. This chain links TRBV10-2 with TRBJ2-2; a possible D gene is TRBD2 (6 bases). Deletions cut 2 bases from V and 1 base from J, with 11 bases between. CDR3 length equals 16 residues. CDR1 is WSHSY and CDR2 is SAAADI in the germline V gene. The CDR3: CASSEKWRENTGELFF. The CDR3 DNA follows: TGCGCCAGCAGTGAGAAGTGGCGGGAGAACACCGGGGAGCTGTTTTTT.

CDR3 sequence: CASQGQANTEAFF. CDR3 DNA sequence: TGTGCCAGCCAAGGGCAGGCGAACACTGAAGCTTTCTTT. The chain recombines TRBV6-5 with TRBJ1-1; D call uncertain. The CDR3 runs to 13 residues. V was shortened by 8 bases and J by 1 base, with 11 bases between the two germline ends. Per germline, CDR1 MNHEY and CDR2 SVGAGI.